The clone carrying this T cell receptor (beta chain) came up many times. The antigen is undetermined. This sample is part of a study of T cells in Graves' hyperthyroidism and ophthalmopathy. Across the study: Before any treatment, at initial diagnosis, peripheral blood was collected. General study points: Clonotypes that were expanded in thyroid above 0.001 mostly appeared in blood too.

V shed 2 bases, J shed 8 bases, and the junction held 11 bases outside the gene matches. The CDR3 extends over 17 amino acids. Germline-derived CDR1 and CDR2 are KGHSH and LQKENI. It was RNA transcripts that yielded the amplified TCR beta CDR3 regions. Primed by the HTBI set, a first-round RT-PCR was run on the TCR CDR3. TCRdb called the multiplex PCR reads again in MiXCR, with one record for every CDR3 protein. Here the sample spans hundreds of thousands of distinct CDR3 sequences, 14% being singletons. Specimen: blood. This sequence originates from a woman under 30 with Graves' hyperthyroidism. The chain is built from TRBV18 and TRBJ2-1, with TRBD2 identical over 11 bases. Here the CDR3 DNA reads TGTGCCAGCTCACCAGATGTACCGGGACTAGCGGTCGATGAGCAGTTCTTC. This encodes CASSPDVPGLAVDEQFF.